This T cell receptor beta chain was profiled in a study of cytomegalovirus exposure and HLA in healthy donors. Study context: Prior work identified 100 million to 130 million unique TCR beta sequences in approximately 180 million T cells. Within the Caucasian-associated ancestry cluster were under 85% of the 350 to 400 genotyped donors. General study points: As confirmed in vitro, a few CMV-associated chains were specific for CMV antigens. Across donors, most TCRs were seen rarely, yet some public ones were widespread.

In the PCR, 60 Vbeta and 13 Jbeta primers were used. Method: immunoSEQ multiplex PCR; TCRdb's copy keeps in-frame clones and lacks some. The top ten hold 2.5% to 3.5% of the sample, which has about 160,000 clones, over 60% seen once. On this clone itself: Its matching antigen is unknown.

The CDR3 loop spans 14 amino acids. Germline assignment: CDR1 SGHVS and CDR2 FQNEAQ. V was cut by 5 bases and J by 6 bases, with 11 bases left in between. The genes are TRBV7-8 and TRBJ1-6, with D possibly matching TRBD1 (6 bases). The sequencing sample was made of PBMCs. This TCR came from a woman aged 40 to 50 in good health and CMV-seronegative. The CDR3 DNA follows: TGTGCCAGCAGCGTAAACAGGGCTAATTCACCCCTCCACTTT. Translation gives CASSVNRANSPLHF. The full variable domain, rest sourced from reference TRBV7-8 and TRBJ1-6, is GAGVSQSPRYKVAKRGQDVALRCDPISGHVSLFWYQQALGQGPEFLTYFQNEAQLDKSGLPSDRFFAERPEGSVSTLKIQRTQQEDSAVYLCASSVNRANSPLHFGNGTRLTVT.